This T cell receptor (beta chain) is from a study of T cells in Graves' hyperthyroidism and ophthalmopathy. Disease lasting under 3 months, a NOSPECS grade of at least 4, and a Clinical Activity Score of at least 3 were features of the ophthalmopathy patients. What was amplified from RNA transcripts were TCR beta CDR3 regions. An initial round of RT-PCR targeting the TCR CDR3 relied on the HTBI primer set. In TCRdb, the multiplex PCR reads were re-called with MiXCR into one record per CDR3 protein. The sample includes around 570,000 distinct CDR3 sequences, 20% seen only once; the top ten take 47%. There are a few counts of this clonotype. This CDR3 is built from 10 residues. Germline CDR1 and CDR2: SQVTM and ANQGSEA. V lost 7 bases and J 6 bases, leaving 9 bases between the germline ends.

This rearrangement joins TRBV29-1 to TRBJ1-1; D perhaps matches TRBD1 (6 bases). The sample comprised blood. This TCR was sampled from a man aged 35-49 years with Graves' ophthalmopathy. The CDR3 here is CSGGGPEAFF. CDR3 nucleotide sequence: TGCAGCGGGGGGGGCCCTGAAGCTTTCTTT.